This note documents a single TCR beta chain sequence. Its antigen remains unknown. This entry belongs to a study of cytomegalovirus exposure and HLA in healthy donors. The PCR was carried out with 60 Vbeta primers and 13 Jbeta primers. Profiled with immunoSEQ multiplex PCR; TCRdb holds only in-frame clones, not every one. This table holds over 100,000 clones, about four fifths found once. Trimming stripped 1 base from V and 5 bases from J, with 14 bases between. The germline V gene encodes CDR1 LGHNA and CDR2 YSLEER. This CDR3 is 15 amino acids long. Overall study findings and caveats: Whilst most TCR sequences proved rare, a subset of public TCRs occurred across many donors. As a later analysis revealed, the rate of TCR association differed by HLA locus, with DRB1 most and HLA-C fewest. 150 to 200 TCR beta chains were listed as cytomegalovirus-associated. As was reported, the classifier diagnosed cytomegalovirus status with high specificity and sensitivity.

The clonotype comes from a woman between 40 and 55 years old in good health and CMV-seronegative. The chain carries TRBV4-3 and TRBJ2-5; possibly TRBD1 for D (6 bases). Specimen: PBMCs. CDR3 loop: CASSQGQAASETQYF. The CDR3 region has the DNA TGCGCCAGCAGCCAAGGACAGGCCGCCAGTGAGACCCAGTACTTC.